The clone carrying this TCR beta chain occurred a few times. The data belong to a study of T-cell reconstitution after alpha-beta-depleted transplantation in children. Library preparation (for TCRbeta) was performed with unique molecular identifiers. From the PCR reads, TCRdb called clonotypes with MiXCR, one entry per CDR3 protein. The sample carries 400,000 to 500,000 distinct CDR3 sequences, about a tenth recorded once. Trimming stripped 1 base from V and 10 bases from J, with 8 bases between. Germline V CDR1 and CDR2: SGHTA, FQGNSA. The CDR3 is 12 residues long. The V and J genes are TRBV7-2 and TRBJ2-1; TRBD1 is a possible D gene (6 bases). This clonotype was obtained from a human donor who donated a stem cell graft to a child with acute myeloid leukemia. Specimen: PBMCs from the stem cell graft donor, collected from the stem cell graft. DNA for the CDR3: TGTGCCAGCAGCTTAGAGGGGGTCGAGCAGTTCTTC. It encodes CASSLEGVEQFF.